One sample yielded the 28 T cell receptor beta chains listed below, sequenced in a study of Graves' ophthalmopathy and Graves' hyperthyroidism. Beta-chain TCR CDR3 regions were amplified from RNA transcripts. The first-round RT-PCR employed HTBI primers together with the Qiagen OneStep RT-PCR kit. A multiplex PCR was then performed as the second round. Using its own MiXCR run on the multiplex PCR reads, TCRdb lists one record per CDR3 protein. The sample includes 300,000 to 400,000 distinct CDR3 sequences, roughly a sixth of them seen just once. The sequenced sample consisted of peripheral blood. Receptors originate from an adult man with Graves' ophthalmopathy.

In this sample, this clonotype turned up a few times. CDR3 DNA: TGTGCCAGCAGTTTATGGGGACAGGCCCAAGAGACCCAGTACTTC. It encodes CASSLWGQAQETQYF. This sequence joins TRBV28 and TRBJ2-5, with 8 bases matching TRBD1. The length of the CDR3 is 15 residues. Germline V gene sequence: CDR1 MDHEN, CDR2 SYDVKM. Trimming at V came to 0 bases and at J to 1 base, leaving 1 base not matched to a gene.

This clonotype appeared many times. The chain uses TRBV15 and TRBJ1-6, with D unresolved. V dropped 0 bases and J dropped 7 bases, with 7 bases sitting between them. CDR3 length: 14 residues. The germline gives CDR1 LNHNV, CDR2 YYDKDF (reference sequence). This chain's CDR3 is CATSRDSANSPLHF. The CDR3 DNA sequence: TGTGCCACCAGCAGAGATAGCGCCAATTCACCCCTCCACTTT.

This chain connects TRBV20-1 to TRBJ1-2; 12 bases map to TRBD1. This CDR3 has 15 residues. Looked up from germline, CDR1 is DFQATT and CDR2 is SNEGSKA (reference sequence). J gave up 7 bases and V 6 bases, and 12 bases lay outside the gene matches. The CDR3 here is CSAQNAGQGARGYTF. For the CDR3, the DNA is TGCAGTGCCCAAAACGCGGGACAGGGGGCCCGTGGCTACACCTTC.

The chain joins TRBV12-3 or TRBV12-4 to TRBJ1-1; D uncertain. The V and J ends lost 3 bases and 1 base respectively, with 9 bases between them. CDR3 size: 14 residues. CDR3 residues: CASSFIRSNTEAFF. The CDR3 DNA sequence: TGTGCCAGCAGTTTTATCAGGTCGAACACTGAAGCTTTCTTT.

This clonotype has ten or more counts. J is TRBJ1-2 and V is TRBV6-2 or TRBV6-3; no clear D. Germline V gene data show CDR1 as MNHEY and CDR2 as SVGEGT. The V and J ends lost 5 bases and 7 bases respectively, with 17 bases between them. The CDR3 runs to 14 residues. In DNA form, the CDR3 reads TGTGCCAGCAGTCCCTCCGGCCCGAGTCGTGGCTACACCTTC. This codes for CASSPSGPSRGYTF.

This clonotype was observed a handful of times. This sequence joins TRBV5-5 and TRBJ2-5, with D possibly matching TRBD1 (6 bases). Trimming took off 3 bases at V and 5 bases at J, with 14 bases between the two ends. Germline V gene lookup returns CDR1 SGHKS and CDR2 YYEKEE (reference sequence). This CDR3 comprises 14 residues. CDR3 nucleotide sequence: TGTGCCAGCAGCTCACAGGGTCGGACGGAGACCCAGTACTTC. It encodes CASSSQGRTETQYF.

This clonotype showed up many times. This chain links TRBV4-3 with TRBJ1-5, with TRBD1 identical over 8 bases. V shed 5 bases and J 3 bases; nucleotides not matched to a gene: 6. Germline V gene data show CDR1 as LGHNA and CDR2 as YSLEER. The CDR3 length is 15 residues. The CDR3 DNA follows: TGCGCCAGCAGCGTCGGACAGGGCACCAATCAGCCCCAGCATTTT. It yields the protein CASSVGQGTNQPQHF.

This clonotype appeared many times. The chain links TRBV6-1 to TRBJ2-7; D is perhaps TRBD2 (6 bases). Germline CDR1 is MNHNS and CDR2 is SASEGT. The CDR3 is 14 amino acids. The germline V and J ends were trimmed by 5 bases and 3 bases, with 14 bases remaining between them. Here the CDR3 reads CASSTRDFLYEQYF. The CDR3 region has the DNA TGTGCCAGCAGTACCCGGGACTTCCTCTACGAGCAGTACTTC.

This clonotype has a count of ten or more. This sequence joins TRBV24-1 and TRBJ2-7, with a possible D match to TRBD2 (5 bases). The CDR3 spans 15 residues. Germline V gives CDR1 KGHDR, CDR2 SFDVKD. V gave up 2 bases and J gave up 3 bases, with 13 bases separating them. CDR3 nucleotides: TGTGCCACCAGTGATTACCGGACCGGGATCTACGAGCAGTACTTC. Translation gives CATSDYRTGIYEQYF.

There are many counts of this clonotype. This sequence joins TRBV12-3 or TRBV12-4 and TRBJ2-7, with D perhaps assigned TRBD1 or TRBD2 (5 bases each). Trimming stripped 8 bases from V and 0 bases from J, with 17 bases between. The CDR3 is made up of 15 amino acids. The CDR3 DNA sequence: TGTGCCAGCCGAACCGGGGCAGGGAGCTCCTACGAGCAGTACTTC. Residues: CASRTGAGSSYEQYF.

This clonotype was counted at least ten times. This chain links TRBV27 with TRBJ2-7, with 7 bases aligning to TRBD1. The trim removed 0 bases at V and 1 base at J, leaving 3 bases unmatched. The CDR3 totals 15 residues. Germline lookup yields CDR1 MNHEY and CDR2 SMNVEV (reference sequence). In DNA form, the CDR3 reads TGTGCCAGCAGTTTATCGTGGGACAGATCCTACGAGCAGTACTTC. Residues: CASSLSWDRSYEQYF.

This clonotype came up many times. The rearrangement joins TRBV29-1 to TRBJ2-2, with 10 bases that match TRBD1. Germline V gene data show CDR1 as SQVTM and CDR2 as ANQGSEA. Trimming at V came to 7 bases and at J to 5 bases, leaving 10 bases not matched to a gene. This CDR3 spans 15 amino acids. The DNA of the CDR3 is TGCAGCGGATCCTACCGACAGGGGGCTACCGGGGAGCTGTTTTTT. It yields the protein CSGSYRQGATGELFF.

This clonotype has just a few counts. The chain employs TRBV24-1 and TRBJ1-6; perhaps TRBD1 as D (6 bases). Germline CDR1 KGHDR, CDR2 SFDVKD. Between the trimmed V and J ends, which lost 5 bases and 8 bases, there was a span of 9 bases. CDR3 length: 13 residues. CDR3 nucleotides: TGTGCCACCAGTGGGACAGCTTATTCACCCCTCCACTTT. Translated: CATSGTAYSPLHF.

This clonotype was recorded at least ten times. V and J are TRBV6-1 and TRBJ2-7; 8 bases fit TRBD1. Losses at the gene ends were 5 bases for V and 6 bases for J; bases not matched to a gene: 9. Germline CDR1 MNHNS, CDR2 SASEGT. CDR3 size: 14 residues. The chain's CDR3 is CASSPVLRGLEQYF. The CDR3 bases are TGTGCCAGCAGTCCCGTTCTCAGGGGGCTCGAGCAGTACTTC.

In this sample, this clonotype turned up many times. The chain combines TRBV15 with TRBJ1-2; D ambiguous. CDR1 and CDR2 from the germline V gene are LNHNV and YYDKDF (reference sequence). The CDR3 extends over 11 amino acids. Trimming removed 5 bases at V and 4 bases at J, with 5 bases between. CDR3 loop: CATSWGYGYTF. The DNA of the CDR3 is TGTGCCACCAGCTGGGGCTATGGCTACACCTTC.

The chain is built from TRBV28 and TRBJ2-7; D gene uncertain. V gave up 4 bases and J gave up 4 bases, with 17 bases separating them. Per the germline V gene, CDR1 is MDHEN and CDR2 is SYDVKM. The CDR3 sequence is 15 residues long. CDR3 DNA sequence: TGTGCCAGCAGTTCCCAGCAACAGAGGTTTTACGAGCAGTACTTC. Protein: CASSSQQQRFYEQYF.

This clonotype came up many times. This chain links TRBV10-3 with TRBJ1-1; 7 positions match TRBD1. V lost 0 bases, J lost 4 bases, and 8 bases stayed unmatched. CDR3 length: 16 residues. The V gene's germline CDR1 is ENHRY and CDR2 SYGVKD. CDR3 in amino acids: CAISESVGQGVTEAFF. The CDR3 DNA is TGTGCCATCAGTGAGTCGGTCGGGCAGGGGGTCACTGAAGCTTTCTTT.

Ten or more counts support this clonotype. CDR3 loop: CASSEQGTGSYEQYF. In DNA, the CDR3 is TGTGCCAGCAGTGAACAAGGGACTGGCTCCTACGAGCAGTACTTC. This chain uses TRBV2 with TRBJ2-7; a possible D gene is TRBD2 (6 bases). The germline V gene has CDR1 SNHLY and CDR2 FYNNEI. Trimming shortened V by 2 bases and J by 0 bases, and 11 bases separated the two germline ends. CDR3 size: 15 residues.

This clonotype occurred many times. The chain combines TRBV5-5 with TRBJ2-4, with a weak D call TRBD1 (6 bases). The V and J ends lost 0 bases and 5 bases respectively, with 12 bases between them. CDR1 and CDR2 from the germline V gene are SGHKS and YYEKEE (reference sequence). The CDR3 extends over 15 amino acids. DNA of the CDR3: TGTGCCAGCAGCTTGGAGGGGGTCTCGGAAAACATTCAGTACTTC. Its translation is CASSLEGVSENIQYF.

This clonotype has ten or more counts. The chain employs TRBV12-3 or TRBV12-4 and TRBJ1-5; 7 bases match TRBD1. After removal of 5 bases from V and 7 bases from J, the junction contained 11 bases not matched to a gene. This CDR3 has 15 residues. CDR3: CASSPDRVSGQPQHF. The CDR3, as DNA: TGTGCCAGCAGTCCCGACAGGGTATCTGGGCAGCCCCAGCATTTT.

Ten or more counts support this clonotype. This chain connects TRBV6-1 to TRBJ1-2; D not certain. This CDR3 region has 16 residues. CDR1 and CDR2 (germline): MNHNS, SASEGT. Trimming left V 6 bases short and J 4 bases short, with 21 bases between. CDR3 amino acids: CASSESTGRRVYGYTF. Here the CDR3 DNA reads TGTGCCAGCAGCGAATCGACCGGGAGAAGGGTCTATGGCTACACCTTC.

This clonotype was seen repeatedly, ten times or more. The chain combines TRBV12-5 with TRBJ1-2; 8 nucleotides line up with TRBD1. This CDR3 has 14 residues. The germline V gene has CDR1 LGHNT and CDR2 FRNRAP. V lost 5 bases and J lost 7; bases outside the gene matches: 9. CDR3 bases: TGTGCTAGTGGTCCGATGACAGGGGCGGGTGGCTACACCTTC. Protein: CASGPMTGAGGYTF.

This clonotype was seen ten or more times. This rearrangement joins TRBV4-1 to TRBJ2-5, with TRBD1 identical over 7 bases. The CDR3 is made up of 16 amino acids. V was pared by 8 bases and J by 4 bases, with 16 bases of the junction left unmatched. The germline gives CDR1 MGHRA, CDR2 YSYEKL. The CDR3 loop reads CASRPDSTGSGETQYF. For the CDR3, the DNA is TGCGCCAGCCGACCTGACTCGACAGGGAGTGGAGAGACCCAGTACTTC.

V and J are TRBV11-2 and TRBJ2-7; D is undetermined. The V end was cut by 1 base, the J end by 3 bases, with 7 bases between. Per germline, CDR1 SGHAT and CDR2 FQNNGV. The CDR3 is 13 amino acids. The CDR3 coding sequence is TGTGCCAGCAGCTTAGTTCCGTACTACGAGCAGTACTTC. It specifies CASSLVPYYEQYF.

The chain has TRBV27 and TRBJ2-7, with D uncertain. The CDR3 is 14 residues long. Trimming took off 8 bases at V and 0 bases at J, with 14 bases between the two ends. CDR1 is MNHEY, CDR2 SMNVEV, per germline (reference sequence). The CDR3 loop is CASRVGVTSYEQYF. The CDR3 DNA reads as TGTGCCAGCCGGGTTGGGGTGACCTCCTACGAGCAGTACTTC.

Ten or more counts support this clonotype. CDR3 sequence: CASSWLGTGELFF. Written as DNA, the CDR3 is TGTGCCAGCAGTTGGTTGGGCACCGGGGAGCTGTTTTTT. V gene TRBV2 combines with J gene TRBJ2-2; D gene ambiguous. The CDR3 consists of 13 residues. V was clipped by 5 bases and J by 4 bases, with 8 bases between them. Per germline, CDR1 SNHLY and CDR2 FYNNEI.

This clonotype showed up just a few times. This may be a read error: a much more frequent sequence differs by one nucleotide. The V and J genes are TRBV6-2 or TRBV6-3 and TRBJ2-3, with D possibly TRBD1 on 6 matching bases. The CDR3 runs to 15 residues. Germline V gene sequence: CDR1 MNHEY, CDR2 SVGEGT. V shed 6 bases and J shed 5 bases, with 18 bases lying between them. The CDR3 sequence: CASRQGWGRKDTQYF. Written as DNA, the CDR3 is TGTGCCAGCAGGCAGGGGTGGGGCCGTAAAGATACGCAGTATTTT.

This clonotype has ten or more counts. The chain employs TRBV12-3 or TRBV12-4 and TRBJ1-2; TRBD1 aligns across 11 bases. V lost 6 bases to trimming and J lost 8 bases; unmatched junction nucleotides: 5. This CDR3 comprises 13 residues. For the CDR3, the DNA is TGTGCCAGCAGCTGGGGACAGGGGGAAGGCTACACCTTC. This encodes CASSWGQGEGYTF.